The 24 T cell receptor beta chains presented below share a single source sample, sequenced in a study of blood T cell repertoires in COVID-19. Data came from immunoSEQ multiplex PCR; TCRdb stores just in-frame clones and leaves some out. The repertoire consists of fewer than 200,000 clones, with 80% to 90% occurring once and the leading ten covering 8% to 10%. Sequencing was done on a sample of peripheral blood. Receptor source: a man in his fifties or sixties with active or convalescent COVID-19.

The chain links TRBV6-5 to TRBJ2-1; 7 bases agree with TRBD2. The CDR3 spans 15 residues. Trimming removed 7 bases from V and 3 bases from J; junction bases left unmatched: 9. Looked up from germline, CDR1 is MNHEY and CDR2 is SVGAGI. The DNA for the CDR3 is TGTGCCAGCACACAGTGGCGGGAGCGCTACAATGAGCAGTTCTTC. Its translation: CASTQWRERYNEQFF.

V usage is TRBV19 and J usage is TRBJ2-3; no firm D call. Germline V gene data show CDR1 as LNHDA and CDR2 as SQIVND (reference sequence). The CDR3 is 17 amino acids. V lost 4 bases, J lost 1 base, and 18 bases lay in between. The DNA of the CDR3 is TGTGCCAGTAGTAAAGTTAATCTCCCCCGGGGCACAGATACGCAGTATTTT. Translating it yields CASSKVNLPRGTDTQYF.

The genes are TRBV30 and TRBJ1-1; possible D gene TRBD1, 5 bases. The CDR3 covers 12 residues. Per the germline V gene, CDR1 is GTSNPN and CDR2 is SVGIG (reference sequence). V was trimmed by 8 bases and J by 0 bases, leaving 10 bases between them. The CDR3 protein is CARTLLNTEAFF. The DNA of the CDR3 is TGTGCCCGGACACTATTGAACACTGAAGCTTTCTTT.

The rearrangement uses TRBV5-1 and TRBJ1-2, with 9 bases aligning to TRBD1. The CDR3 sequence is 14 residues long. Unmatched junction bases numbered 5, after V lost 1 base and J lost 7 bases. CDR1 and CDR2 (germline): SGHRS, YFSETQ. CDR3 region: CASSLTQGAGGYTF. The CDR3 region has the DNA TGCGCCAGCAGCTTGACACAGGGGGCCGGTGGCTACACCTTC.

V is TRBV28 and J is TRBJ1-2, with D tentatively TRBD1 (5 bases). Trimming shortened V by 5 bases and J by 4 bases, and 17 bases separated the two germline ends. Germline lookup yields CDR1 MDHEN and CDR2 SYDVKM. CDR3 size: 15 residues. The CDR3 DNA is TGTGCCAGCAGTCCCCCCAAGGGGTTCTTCTATGGCTACACCTTC. The encoded protein is CASSPPKGFFYGYTF.

The chain is built from TRBV7-2 and TRBJ2-2; the match to TRBD2 covers 8 bases. The CDR3 consists of 14 residues. Trimming removed 5 bases from V and 5 bases from J; junction bases left unmatched: 4. CDR1 is SGHTA and CDR2 is FQGNSA in the germline V gene. The CDR3 DNA reads TGTGCCAGCAGCACTGCGGGGGGTACCGGGGAGCTGTTTTTT. It codes for CASSTAGGTGELFF.

The sample holds a few counts of this clone. Other DNA sequences in the sample encode the same CDR3. This chain links TRBV28 with TRBJ2-7, with D possibly TRBD1 on 6 matching bases. Trimming removed 3 bases at V and 2 bases at J, with 8 bases between. This CDR3 comprises 13 residues. The germline V gene has CDR1 MDHEN and CDR2 SYDVKM. CDR3 bases: TGTGCCAGCAGTTTGACAGGCCCCTACGAGCAGTACTTC. Residues: CASSLTGPYEQYF.

This clone was found a few times. The rearrangement links TRBV5-1 to TRBJ1-1; 7 bases map to TRBD1. The CDR3 contains 14 residues. Trimming took 0 bases from V and 3 from J; bases not matched to a gene: 2. From germline, CDR1 is SGHRS and CDR2 YFSETQ. The CDR3 DNA is TGCGCCAGCAGCTTGGTCAGGGGGGACACTGAAGCTTTCTTT. Translating it yields CASSLVRGDTEAFF.

The chain links TRBV18 to TRBJ1-3; tentative D call: TRBD1 (5 bases). This CDR3 comprises 14 residues. V lost 4 bases and J 0 bases, leaving 7 bases between the germline ends. The germline CDR1 and CDR2 sequences are KGHSH and LQKENI. Here the CDR3 DNA reads TGTGCCAGCTCACTCGACAGCTCTGGAAACACCATATATTTT. Amino acid sequence: CASSLDSSGNTIYF.

The chain has TRBV5-4 and TRBJ1-1; possibly TRBD1 for D (6 bases). Germline CDR1 SGHNT, CDR2 YYREEE (reference sequence). Between the trimmed V and J ends, which lost 4 bases and 3 bases, there was a span of 13 bases. This CDR3 contains 14 residues. CDR3 nucleotide sequence: TGTGCCAGCAGCCCAATGGACAGTTACACTGAAGCTTTCTTT. It is translated as CASSPMDSYTEAFF.

V and J are TRBV7-2 and TRBJ1-2, with 7 positions matching TRBD1. CDR1 is SGHTA and CDR2 is FQGNSA in the germline V gene. J was trimmed by 7 bases and V by 5 bases; bases with no gene match: 7. The CDR3 covers 13 residues. The CDR3 reads CASSTRQGRGYTF. The CDR3 region has the DNA TGTGCCAGCAGCACCCGACAGGGTCGTGGCTACACCTTC.

The V gene is TRBV14, the J gene TRBJ1-1; D might be TRBD1 (5 bases). The CDR3 loop spans 15 amino acids. Trimming cost V 4 bases and J 5 bases, with 17 bases left between them. CDR1 is SGHDN, CDR2 FVKESK, per germline. The CDR3 region is CASSRTRGEGTEAFF. The CDR3 DNA is TGTGCCAGCAGCCGTACCCGGGGGGAGGGGACTGAAGCTTTCTTT.

The V call is TRBV6-5, the J call TRBJ2-2; D is possibly TRBD2 (7 bases). The V gene's germline CDR1 is MNHEY and CDR2 SVGAGI. Deletions cut 11 bases from V and 5 bases from J, with 18 bases between. The CDR3 contains 14 residues. CDR3: CASNGGGWTGELFF. The CDR3 nucleotides are TGTGCCTCCAATGGGGGGGGCTGGACCGGGGAGCTGTTTTTT.

This chain joins TRBV10-2 and TRBJ1-5; 8 nucleotides agree with TRBD1. V shed 3 bases and J 11 bases; nucleotides not matched to a gene: 9. This CDR3 is built from 14 residues. Germline V lookup: CDR1 WSHSY, CDR2 SAAADI. The CDR3 region is CASSDTGGKKAQHF. In DNA form, the CDR3 reads TGCGCCAGCAGTGACACAGGGGGAAAGAAAGCCCAGCATTTT.

The J gene is TRBJ1-3, the V gene TRBV5-6; D is unclear. V lost 1 base, J lost 3 bases, and 5 bases lay in between. The CDR3 covers 13 residues. Germline loops: CDR1 SGHDT, CDR2 YYEEEE. In DNA, the CDR3 is TGTGCCAGCAGCTTGACGGGTGGAAACACCATATATTTT. Translated, it gives CASSLTGGNTIYF.

The rearrangement links TRBV10-3 to TRBJ2-2; 7 bases are shared with TRBD2. The CDR3 is 17 amino acids. CDR1 is ENHRY and CDR2 is SYGVKD in the germline V gene. Germline trimming cut 2 bases from V and 1 base from J; bases unmatched to any gene: 7. CDR3 in amino acids: CAISEVASGRNTGELFF. CDR3 DNA: TGTGCCATCAGTGAGGTGGCTAGCGGCCGGAACACCGGGGAGCTGTTTTTT.

The rearrangement joins TRBV5-1 to TRBJ2-7, with 7 bases identical to TRBD1. In germline, CDR1 is SGHRS, CDR2 YFSETQ. CDR3 size: 15 residues. V gave up 4 bases and J gave up 4 bases; unmatched junction bases: 11. Written as DNA, the CDR3 is TGCGCCAGCAGCCAGGACAGGACAGCTTTTTACGAGCAGTACTTC. It specifies CASSQDRTAFYEQYF.

The chain couples TRBV11-2 to TRBJ2-3; D may be TRBD2 (6 bases). CDR1 and CDR2 from the germline V gene are SGHAT and FQNNGV. This CDR3 contains 14 residues. Trimming took off 4 bases at V and 1 base at J, with 9 bases between the two ends. CDR3 nucleotides: TGTGCCAGCAGCTGGCGGGACGGCACAGATACGCAGTATTTT. It encodes CASSWRDGTDTQYF.

This chain uses TRBV11-1 with TRBJ2-7; possible D gene TRBD2, 6 bases. The CDR3 is 13 residues long. Germline assignment: CDR1 SGHAT and CDR2 FQDESV (reference sequence). The ends were cut back, 5 bases at V and 7 bases at J, with 15 bases in the middle. CDR3 in amino acids: CASSQQLAEEQYF. The CDR3 DNA sequence: TGTGCCAGCAGCCAACAACTAGCTGAGGAGCAGTACTTC.

The chain couples TRBV5-4 to TRBJ2-1, with D unclear. With 2 bases removed from V and 2 bases from J, the gap between germline ends came to 11 bases. CDR1 is SGHNT and CDR2 is YYREEE in the germline V gene (reference sequence). The CDR3 has 15 residues. The DNA of the CDR3 is TGTGCCAGCAGCTTACACACCCAGGCCTACAATGAGCAGTTCTTC. This encodes CASSLHTQAYNEQFF.

As to this clone: Other DNA sequences in this specimen translate into the identical CDR3. The chain is built from TRBV7-2 and TRBJ2-3; no definite D call. CDR1 and CDR2 (germline): SGHTA, FQGNSA. The V gene lost 1 base and the J gene lost 6 bases, with 5 bases spanning the gap. The length of the CDR3 is 12 residues. This CDR3 is CASSLGRDTQYF. DNA of the CDR3: TGTGCCAGCAGCTTAGGGCGGGATACGCAGTATTTT.

The chain recombines TRBV4-3 with TRBJ1-3; no firm D call. Between the trimmed V and J ends, which lost 1 base and 0 bases, there was a span of 7 bases. This CDR3 spans 15 amino acids. Per the germline V gene, CDR1 is LGHNA and CDR2 is YSLEER. In DNA form, the CDR3 reads TGCGCCAGCAGCCAAGGGGAGCACTCTGGAAACACCATATATTTT. Amino acid sequence: CASSQGEHSGNTIYF.

V and J are TRBV3-1 (or the pseudogene TRBV3-2) and TRBJ1-2, with D possibly matching TRBD1 (5 bases). CDR3 length equals 14 residues. V was clipped by 6 bases and J by 3 bases, with 14 bases between them. From germline, CDR1 is LGHDT and CDR2 YNNKEL (reference sequence). The CDR3: CASRRGGVDYGYTF. In DNA, the CDR3 is TGTGCCAGCAGACGCGGGGGGGTAGACTATGGCTACACCTTC.

V is TRBV7-2 and J is TRBJ2-3; weak D call: TRBD1 (6 bases). Trimming shortened V by 3 bases and J by 2 bases, and 9 bases separated the two germline ends. The CDR3 loop spans 14 amino acids. The germline V gene encodes CDR1 SGHTA and CDR2 FQGNSA. CDR3 sequence: CASSFGGNTDTQYF. CDR3 in DNA: TGTGCCAGCAGCTTTGGGGGCAACACAGATACGCAGTATTTT.